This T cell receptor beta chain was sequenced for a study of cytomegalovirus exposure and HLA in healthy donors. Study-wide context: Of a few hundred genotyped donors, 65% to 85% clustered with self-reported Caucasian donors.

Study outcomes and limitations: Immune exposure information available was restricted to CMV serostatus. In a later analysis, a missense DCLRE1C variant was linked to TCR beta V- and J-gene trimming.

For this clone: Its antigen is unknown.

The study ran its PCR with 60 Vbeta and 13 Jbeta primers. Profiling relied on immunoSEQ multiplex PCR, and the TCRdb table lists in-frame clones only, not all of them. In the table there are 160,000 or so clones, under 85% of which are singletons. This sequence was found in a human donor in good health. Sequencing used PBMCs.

The CDR3 bases are TGTGCCAGCAGCTACCCGACAGGCCAGGGTGGCTACACCTTC. It specifies CASSYPTGQGGYTF. The rearrangement joins TRBV7-2 to TRBJ1-2, with D possibly being TRBD1 (6 bases). Trimming removed 4 bases at V and 7 bases at J, with 16 bases between. Germline values: CDR1 SGHTA, CDR2 FQGNSA. The CDR3 is 14 amino acids.